These 3 T cell receptor beta chains share one sample of origin, sequenced in a study of shared clonotypes between healthy human individuals. The repertoire was sequenced with immunoSEQ multiplex PCR; TCRdb's copy has only in-frame clones and lacks some. The sample consists of around 560,000 clones, about 95% of them appearing once. CD8 cells classed as naive were CD45RO-negative and positively selected for CCR7, excluding terminally differentiated effector memory CD45RA+ cells. The specimen sequenced was naive CD8+ T cells sorted from blood. The receptor set was obtained from a woman aged 30 to 39 in good health.

This clone was seen once. The chain combines TRBV7-8 with TRBJ2-3; 8 nucleotides agree with TRBD1. Per germline, CDR1 SGHVS and CDR2 FQNEAQ. The V and J ends lost 5 bases and 2 bases, in that order; junction bases with no gene match: 3. The CDR3 loop spans 14 amino acids. CDR3 protein: CASSRTGFTDTQYF. The CDR3 DNA follows: TGTGCCAGCAGCCGGACAGGGTTCACAGATACGCAGTATTTT.

The chain couples TRBV4-2 to TRBJ1-1; no clear D gene. Germline V CDR1 and CDR2: LGHNA, YNFKEQ. The germline V and J ends were trimmed by 0 bases and 0 bases, with 17 bases remaining between them. This CDR3 contains 18 residues. The CDR3 protein is CASSQDLPPSELNTEAFF. CDR3 DNA sequence: TGTGCCAGCAGCCAAGATCTACCCCCATCAGAGTTGAACACTGAAGCTTTCTTT.

This clone was counted a single time. The rearrangement joins TRBV2 to TRBJ2-7; no definite D call. The CDR3 is 14 amino acids. V was clipped by 1 base and J by 0 bases, with 7 bases between them. The V gene's germline CDR1 is SNHLY and CDR2 FYNNEI. The CDR3 reads CASSEDNHSYEQYF. For the CDR3, the DNA is TGTGCCAGCAGTGAAGATAACCACTCCTACGAGCAGTACTTC.